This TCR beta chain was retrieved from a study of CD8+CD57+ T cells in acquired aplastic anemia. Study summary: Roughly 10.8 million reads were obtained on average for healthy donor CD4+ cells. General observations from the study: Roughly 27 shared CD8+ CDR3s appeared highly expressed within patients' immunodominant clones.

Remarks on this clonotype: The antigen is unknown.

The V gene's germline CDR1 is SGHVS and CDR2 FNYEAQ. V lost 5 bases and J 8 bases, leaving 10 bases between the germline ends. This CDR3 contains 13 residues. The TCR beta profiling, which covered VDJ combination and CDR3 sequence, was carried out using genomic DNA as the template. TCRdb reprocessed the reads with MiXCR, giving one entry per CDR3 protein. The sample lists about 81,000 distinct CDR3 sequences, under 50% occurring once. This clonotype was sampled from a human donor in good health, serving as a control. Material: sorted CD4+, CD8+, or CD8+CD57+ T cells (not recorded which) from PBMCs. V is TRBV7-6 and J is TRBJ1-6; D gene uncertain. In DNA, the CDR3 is TGTGCCAGCAGCCCTAGGGAGGATTCACCCCTCCACTTT. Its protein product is CASSPREDSPLHF.